The clone carrying this TCR beta chain was counted only a few times. Its antigen is currently unknown. This sample was taken from a study of cytomegalovirus exposure and HLA in healthy donors. Across the study: The roughly 110 validation repertoires were produced on the same platform as the 700 or so repertoires of the first cohort. This was reported in a later analysis.

The assay was immunoSEQ multiplex PCR, and TCRdb's table has in-frame clones only and misses some. This sample has about 300,000 clones, with around 89% found just once. Germline V CDR1 and CDR2: SEHNR, FQNEAQ (reference sequence). The CDR3 totals 14 residues. After removal of 4 bases from V and 4 bases from J, the junction contained 1 base not matched to a gene. Notes on the study in general: A few chains linked to CMV were shown in vitro to be specific for CMV antigens. A subsequent analysis found that TCR clusters from the first cohort also tended to co-occur in the 120 or so validation repertoires, with 90% to 95% of cluster scores above 0. The classifier reportedly diagnosed cytomegalovirus status with high sensitivity and specificity.

The rearrangement joins TRBV7-9 to TRBJ1-6; 7 bases are a match to TRBD1. This receptor was obtained from a woman aged 18-35 years in good health and CMV-seronegative. The specimen was PBMCs. CDR3 DNA: TGTGCCAGCAGCTGGGACAGTTATAATTCACCCCTCCACTTT. Amino acid sequence: CASSWDSYNSPLHF.